Listed here are 16 T cell receptor delta chains from one sample, sequenced in a study of γδ T cells in repeated Plasmodium falciparum infection. Flow sorting of PBMC yielded separate Vgamma9/Vdelta2+ and Vdelta2-negative gammadelta T cell populations for bulk repertoire analysis. TCRdb called clones from the multiplex PCR reads again using CATT. The repertoire holds approximately 93,000 delta-chain clones, with 0.75% to 1% as singletons. The sequencing input was gamma-delta T cells from blood. These receptors originate from a pool of human donors (malaria-infected and uninfected, not separated).

Concerning this clone itself: For this DNA, TCRdb reports the protein of a much larger clone, which diverges at residue 10, most likely from a read error; the protein presented here is translated directly from the DNA. The chain uses TRDV1 and TRDJ1, with D tentatively TRDD2 or TRDD3 (5 bases each). TCRdb supplies no J gene; here it was assigned by aligning the nucleotide sequence to germline. There are 20 residues in the CDR3. Germline values: CDR1 TSWWSYY, CDR2 QGS. V was trimmed by 0 bases and J by 3 bases, leaving 26 bases between them. DNA for the CDR3: TGTGCTCTTGGGGAACTCCTTACCTCCCTCCTATCTGGGAGCCCCGATAAACTCATCTTT. Its protein is CALGELLTSLLSGSPDKLIF.

In this sample, this clone turned up a few times. A far larger clone is one base from this, pointing to a likely read error. Other DNA sequences in the sample encode the same CDR3. The V gene is TRDV2; the J gene was not called; TRDD3 is the table's D call and was not checked against the DNA. The CDR3 has 16 amino acids. Germline CDR1 reads GEAIGNYY; CDR2 reads EKD. The CDR3 reads CACDLLGDTYTDKLIF. For the CDR3, the DNA is TGTGCCTGTGATCTACTGGGGGATACCTACACCGATAAACTAATCTTT.

As to this clone: This DNA's translation differs at residue 8 from TCRdb's protein, which comes from a much larger clone; a read error is likely, and the protein shown is translated from the DNA. This chain connects TRDV1 to TRDJ1, with 11 bases fitting TRDD3. Germline lookup yields CDR1 TSWWSYY and CDR2 QGS. The CDR3 runs to 21 residues. V lost 1 base and J lost 0; bases outside the gene matches: 16. CDR3 in amino acids: CALGERIWYWGISSYTDKLIF. CDR3 in DNA: TGTGCTCTTGGGGAACGGATCTGGTACTGGGGGATAAGTTCTTACACCGATAAACTCATCTTT.

This clone was counted a few times. A read error is likely here: a far larger clone is one base away. Other DNA sequences within the sample encode an identical CDR3. The V call is TRDV1, the J call TRDJ1; TRDD3 might be the D (6 bases). The CDR3 is 19 amino acids. Germline-derived CDR1 and CDR2 are TSWWSYY and QGS. The chain's CDR3 is CALGEIRYASGAGTDKLIF. In DNA form, the CDR3 reads TGTGCTCTTGGGGAAATAAGGTACGCGTCTGGGGCGGGCACCGATAAACTTATCTTT.

This clone was counted many times. TCRdb attributes to this sequence the protein of a much larger clone, which differs from the DNA translation at residue 7; a read error is likely, and the protein displayed is translated from the DNA. The chain is built from TRDV2 and TRDJ3; D not resolved. The J gene is not listed in TCRdb, so it was assigned here from a DNA match to germline. V was shortened by 1 base and J by 0 bases, with 15 bases between the two germline ends. This CDR3 region has 19 residues. Germline CDR1 GEAIGNYY, CDR2 EKD. The CDR3 DNA reads as TGTGCCTGTGACACGGGTGAGGCCCTTAGCTCCTGGGACACCCGACAGATGTTTTTC. This translates into CACDTGEALSSWDTRQMFF.

For this clone: The protein held in TCRdb is that of a much larger clone and does not match this DNA's translation at residue 8, likely because of a read error; the protein shown is translated from the DNA. This rearrangement joins TRDV2 to TRDJ1; a possible D gene is TRDD3 (5 bases). No J gene is reported in TCRdb; it was inferred here by comparing the DNA with germline. V was clipped by 0 bases and J by 0 bases, with 19 bases between them. Germline-derived CDR1 and CDR2 are GEAIGNYY and EKD. The length of the CDR3 is 18 residues. The CDR3 loop is CACDTVGTPGANTDKLIF. The CDR3 DNA is TGTGCCTGTGACACCGTGGGGACACCGGGGGCCAACACCGATAAACTCATCTTT.

At least ten counts were recorded for this clone. The CDR3 reads CACDGFRRGSWWGIRPYTDKLIF. The CDR3 DNA follows: TGTGCCTGTGACGGATTCCGCCGTGGTAGCTGGTGGGGGATACGCCCGTACACCGATAAACTCATCTTT. V and J are TRDV2 and TRDJ1; 11 bases agree with TRDD3. The ends lost 3 bases at V and 0 bases at J; junction bases unmatched: 26. The CDR3 has 23 amino acids. Germline V gives CDR1 GEAIGNYY, CDR2 EKD.

This clone was recorded a few times. With only one base between it and a far larger clone, this is likely a read error. The identical CDR3 is also encoded by other nucleotide sequences in the sample. The chain couples TRAV36/DV7 to TRDJ1; either TRDD2 or TRDD3 may supply D (6 bases each). The J gene, not given by TCRdb, was assigned here from a germline match of the nucleotide sequence. Germline V gene lookup returns CDR1 VTNFRS and CDR2 LTSSGIE (reference sequence). Between the trimmed V and J ends, which lost 0 bases and 0 bases, there was a span of 39 bases. This CDR3 region has 24 residues. CDR3 sequence reads: CAVEVQNPTPALMGVYMYTDKLIF. For the CDR3, the DNA is TGTGCTGTGGAGGTTCAGAATCCTACCCCGGCCTTGATGGGGGTCTACATGTACACCGATAAACTCATCTTT.

Details on this clone: The likely explanation is a read error, given a far larger clone one base away. Within the sample, other DNA sequences also encode this same CDR3. The chain is built from TRDV2 and TRDJ1, with 11 bases lining up with TRDD3. Looked up from germline, CDR1 is GEAIGNYY and CDR2 is EKD. The CDR3 is 18 amino acids. As DNA, the CDR3 is TGTGCCTGTGACACCGTGGTTAATAGGAATGGGGGATACGATAAACTCATTTTT. This gives the protein CACDTVVNRNGGYDKLIF.

Only a few counts were recorded for this clone. TCRdb assigns this DNA the protein of a much larger clone, which departs from its translation at residue 10; this likely reflects a read error, and the protein shown comes from translating the DNA. The chain carries TRDV1 and TRDJ1; a weak D match, TRDD3 (5 bases). Per germline, CDR1 TSWWSYY and CDR2 QGS. Trimming cost V 7 bases and J 9 bases, with 39 bases left between them. The CDR3 covers 20 residues. CDR3 DNA: TGTGCTCTTGATCTACGGTGGGTACTGGAGGACCCCTATCTCACCGCAGAACTCATCTTT. Translating gives CALDLRWVLEDPYLTAELIF.

As to this clone: The translation of this DNA and the TCRdb protein of a much larger clone differ at residue 4, probably owing to a read error; the protein shown here is translated from the DNA. J is TRDJ1 and V is TRDV2; 12 nucleotides match TRDD3. No J gene was available from TCRdb, and it was assigned here by a germline match of the DNA. The CDR3 totals 19 residues. The germline CDR1 and CDR2 sequences are GEAIGNYY and EKD. CDR3 protein: CACNTGIWGIRGYTDKLIF. The CDR3 DNA is TGTGCCTGTAACACCGGGATCTGGGGGATACGCGGGTACACCGATAAACTCATCTTT.

As concerns this clone: Translating this DNA gives a protein that differs at residue 8 from the TCRdb one, which belongs to a much larger clone; a read error is likely, and the protein shown is this translation. The CDR3 protein is CACDTGLRDNTDKLIF. The CDR3 region has the DNA TGTGCCTGTGACACCGGACTGAGGGATAACACCGATAAACTCATCTTT. The gene calls are TRDV2 and TRDJ1, with D tentatively TRDD3 (6 bases). The J gene was not available in TCRdb and was assigned here by matching the DNA to germline segments. The CDR3 loop spans 16 amino acids. Germline V gene sequence: CDR1 GEAIGNYY, CDR2 EKD. V was trimmed by 0 bases and J by 0 bases, leaving 13 bases between them.

Only a few counts were recorded for this clone. A far larger clone is one base from this, pointing to a likely read error. Other DNA sequences within the sample encode an identical CDR3. This chain joins TRDV1 and TRDJ1, with D possibly TRDD2 on 6 matching bases. This CDR3 has 18 residues. V was clipped by 5 bases and J by 0 bases, with 22 bases between them. Germline V gene data show CDR1 as TSWWSYY and CDR2 as QGS. The CDR3 loop is CALGNWPSHPLNTDKLIF. The CDR3, as DNA: TGTGCTCTTGGGAACTGGCCTTCCCACCCCCTTAACACCGATAAACTCATCTTT.

Concerning this clone: TCRdb shows a much larger clone's protein in place of this DNA's translation, and the two differ at residue 15, likely through a read error; the protein shown is translated from the DNA. The chain uses TRDV2 and TRDJ1; 7 nucleotides align to TRDD2. TCRdb does not report a J gene; here it was assigned by matching the DNA to germline references. Trimming removed 1 base from V and 0 bases from J; junction bases left unmatched: 22. Looked up from germline, CDR1 is GEAIGNYY and CDR2 is EKD. CDR3 length equals 21 residues. The CDR3 loop is CACDTVSYAEGRPSHTDKLIF. The CDR3 bases are TGTGCCTGTGACACAGTTTCCTACGCTGAAGGGCGGCCCTCACACACCGATAAACTCATCTTT.

This clone has only a few counts. This DNA translates differently at residue 7 from the TCRdb protein, which is that of a much larger clone; a read error is likely, and the protein shown is the DNA's own translation. The rearrangement joins TRDV1 to TRDJ1, with TRDD3 matching 11 bases. Germline CDR1 reads TSWWSYY; CDR2 reads QGS. Germline trimming cut 2 bases from V and 4 bases from J; bases unmatched to any gene: 12. CDR3 length: 18 residues. CDR3: CALGEVWGIRSIRDKLIF. CDR3 in DNA: TGTGCTCTTGGGGAAGTTTGGGGGATACGCAGTATACGCGATAAACTCATCTTT.

With respect to this clone: TCRdb shows a much larger clone's protein in place of this DNA's translation, and the two differ at residue 13, likely through a read error; the protein shown is translated from the DNA. This sample includes further DNA sequences coding for the same CDR3. The genes are TRDV1 and TRDJ1; perhaps D is TRDD2 or TRDD3 (8 bases each). Germline matching of the DNA provided the J gene here, since TCRdb leaves it blank. The germline V and J ends were trimmed by 1 base and 0 bases, with 30 bases remaining between them. The CDR3 runs 22 residues. Germline CDR1 and CDR2: TSWWSYY and QGS. CDR3 amino acids: CALGEPSYGLLGGICYTDKLIF. The CDR3 bases are TGTGCTCTTGGGGAACCTTCCTACGGTCTACTGGGGGGCATTTGCTACACCGATAAACTCATCTTT.